Presented here are 14 T cell receptor beta chains from one specimen sequenced in a study of blood T cell repertoires in COVID-19 (dated by TCRdb to 2018 to 2021). Receptor amplification or capture employed the immunoSEQ multiplex PCR assay. TCRdb's version of the immuneACCESS table is confined to in-frame rearrangements and falls short of the full clone set. An unresolved V gene accounts for under half of the shortfall where checked; the remainder is of unknown origin. The sample table holds over 200,000 clones, of which about 89% were seen once. The ten largest clones capture 4.5% to 5.5% of the sample. The sample was peripheral blood. The receptors here all came from a woman aged 40 to 55 with acute or convalescent COVID-19.

The rearrangement links TRBV18 to TRBJ2-3, with TRBD1 as a possible D gene (5 bases). The CDR3 length is 17 residues. The germline V gene encodes CDR1 KGHSH and CDR2 LQKENI. Trimming removed 3 bases at V and 0 bases at J, with 16 bases between. CDR3 protein: CASSPAKQVSSTDTQYF. The CDR3, as DNA: TGTGCCAGCTCACCGGCCAAACAGGTCTCTAGCACAGATACGCAGTATTTT.

The chain links TRBV18 to TRBJ1-2; a weak D match, TRBD1 (6 bases). The CDR3 totals 16 residues. Trimming pared 1 base from V and 2 bases from J, leaving 14 bases between. Germline V gene sequence: CDR1 KGHSH, CDR2 LQKENI. CDR3 sequence reads: CASSPRKETGNYGYTF. For the CDR3, the DNA is TGTGCCAGCTCACCACGTAAGGAGACAGGAAACTATGGCTACACCTTC.

The V and J genes are TRBV4-1 and TRBJ1-5; the D is unclear. Per germline, CDR1 MGHRA and CDR2 YSYEKL. Between the trimmed V and J ends, which lost 1 base and 0 bases, there was a span of 7 bases. The CDR3 loop spans 15 amino acids. The CDR3 spells CASSQVASSNQPQHF. The CDR3, as DNA: TGCGCCAGCAGCCAAGTAGCGTCTAGCAATCAGCCCCAGCATTTT.

The rearrangement links TRBV3-1 (or the pseudogene TRBV3-2) to TRBJ1-2; no definite D call. The CDR3 sequence is 14 residues long. Trimming left V 5 bases short and J 6 bases short, with 16 bases between. The germline CDR1 and CDR2 sequences are LGHDT and YNNKEL (reference sequence). CDR3 in DNA: TGTGCCAGCAGCGCACGCCAAACCCGCGATGGCTACACCTTC. Translated: CASSARQTRDGYTF.

This rearrangement joins TRBV10-3 to TRBJ2-6, with TRBD1 identical over 11 bases. The junction had 4 bases not matched to a gene; V was cut back by 8 bases and J by 1 base. This CDR3 spans 16 amino acids. Germline CDR1 reads ENHRY; CDR2 reads SYGVKD. Here the CDR3 reads CAIWGDRGSGANVLTF. Written as DNA, the CDR3 is TGTGCCATCTGGGGGGACAGGGGGTCTGGGGCCAACGTCCTGACTTTC.

This chain joins TRBV19 and TRBJ1-1; weak D call: TRBD1 (5 bases). There are 14 residues in the CDR3. V was cut by 6 bases and J by 1 base, with 12 bases left in between. The germline gives CDR1 LNHDA, CDR2 SQIVND (reference sequence). The CDR3 loop is CASRTQGENTEAFF. For the CDR3, the DNA is TGTGCCAGTAGAACTCAGGGTGAGAACACTGAAGCTTTCTTT.

J is TRBJ2-3 and V is TRBV24-1; D is unclear. The V and J ends lost 3 bases and 1 base respectively, with 7 bases between them. CDR3 length: 14 residues. Germline V gene lookup returns CDR1 KGHDR and CDR2 SFDVKD. In nucleotides, the CDR3 is TGTGCCACCAGTGATCCCCGGGGCACAGATACGCAGTATTTT. This codes for CATSDPRGTDTQYF.

This clone occurred once. The rearrangement joins TRBV12-5 to TRBJ1-2, with 8 bases identical to TRBD1. This CDR3 is built from 14 residues. Germline V gene data show CDR1 as LGHNT and CDR2 as FRNRAP. Trimming took 8 bases from V and 5 from J; bases not matched to a gene: 10. The CDR3 nucleotides read TGTGCTAGTTCCTCGGACAGGGATCTTTATGGCTACACCTTC. Protein product: CASSSDRDLYGYTF.

V is TRBV4-2 and J is TRBJ1-1; the D is unclear. The CDR3 loop spans 16 amino acids. Per the germline V gene, CDR1 is LGHNA and CDR2 is YNFKEQ. Trimming cost V 6 bases and J 0 bases, with 17 bases left between them. The chain's CDR3 is CASRSIEGGMNTEAFF. The CDR3 region has the DNA TGTGCCAGCAGGTCGATCGAGGGAGGAATGAACACTGAAGCTTTCTTT.

The chain recombines TRBV11-2 with TRBJ2-5; D might be TRBD1 (6 bases). V was trimmed by 5 bases and J by 4 bases, leaving 11 bases between them. The CDR3 consists of 13 residues. Germline V CDR1 and CDR2: SGHAT, FQNNGV. This CDR3 is CASSRRGRETQYF. CDR3 nucleotide sequence: TGTGCCAGCAGCCGCAGGGGTCGAGAGACCCAGTACTTC.

The chain links TRBV6-2 or TRBV6-3 to TRBJ2-3, with 7 nucleotides matching TRBD1. Germline V lookup: CDR1 MNHEY, CDR2 SVGEGT. The CDR3 is made up of 15 amino acids. V lost 5 bases to trimming and J lost 2 bases; unmatched junction nucleotides: 7. This CDR3 reads CASSTRDSITDTQYF. The CDR3 DNA reads as TGTGCCAGCAGTACCCGGGACAGTATCACAGATACGCAGTATTTT.

The chain employs TRBV11-3 and TRBJ2-2, with 9 bases that match TRBD1. The length of the CDR3 is 15 residues. CDR1 SGHNT and CDR2 YENEEA come from the germline V gene. V lost 5 bases to trimming and J lost 5 bases; unmatched junction nucleotides: 6. The CDR3, as DNA: TGTGCCAGCAGCGCCGGGACAGGGCTTACCGGGGAGCTGTTTTTT. Translation gives CASSAGTGLTGELFF.

The V and J genes are TRBV4-1 and TRBJ1-1; D not certain. V lost 2 bases and J lost 7, with 8 bases in between. The CDR3 contains 12 residues. Germline V gene data show CDR1 as MGHRA and CDR2 as YSYEKL. The CDR3 sequence: CASSQNSLEAFF. CDR3 nucleotide sequence: TGCGCCAGCAGCCAAAACAGTCTTGAAGCTTTCTTT.

This chain connects TRBV11-3 to TRBJ1-1; unclear D gene. Germline CDR1 reads SGHNT; CDR2 reads YENEEA. The length of the CDR3 is 13 residues. V dropped 2 bases and J dropped 3 bases, with 7 bases sitting between them. The CDR3 sequence is CASSLTSDTEAFF. The CDR3 DNA reads as TGTGCCAGCAGCTTAACAAGTGACACTGAAGCTTTCTTT.